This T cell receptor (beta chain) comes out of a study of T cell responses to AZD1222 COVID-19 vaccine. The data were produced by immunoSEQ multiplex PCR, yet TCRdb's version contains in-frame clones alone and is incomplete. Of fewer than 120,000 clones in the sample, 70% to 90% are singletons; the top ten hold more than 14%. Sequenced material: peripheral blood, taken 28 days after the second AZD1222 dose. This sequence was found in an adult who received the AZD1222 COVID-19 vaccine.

The CDR3 sequence: CASSYPGGPGEQYF. For the CDR3, the DNA is TGTGCCAGCAGTTACCCGGGAGGGCCTGGTGAGCAGTACTTC. This chain uses TRBV6-5 with TRBJ2-7; 8 positions match TRBD2. J gave up 7 bases and V 2 bases, and 7 bases lay outside the gene matches. Germline V lookup: CDR1 MNHEY, CDR2 SVGAGI. CDR3 length: 14 amino acids.